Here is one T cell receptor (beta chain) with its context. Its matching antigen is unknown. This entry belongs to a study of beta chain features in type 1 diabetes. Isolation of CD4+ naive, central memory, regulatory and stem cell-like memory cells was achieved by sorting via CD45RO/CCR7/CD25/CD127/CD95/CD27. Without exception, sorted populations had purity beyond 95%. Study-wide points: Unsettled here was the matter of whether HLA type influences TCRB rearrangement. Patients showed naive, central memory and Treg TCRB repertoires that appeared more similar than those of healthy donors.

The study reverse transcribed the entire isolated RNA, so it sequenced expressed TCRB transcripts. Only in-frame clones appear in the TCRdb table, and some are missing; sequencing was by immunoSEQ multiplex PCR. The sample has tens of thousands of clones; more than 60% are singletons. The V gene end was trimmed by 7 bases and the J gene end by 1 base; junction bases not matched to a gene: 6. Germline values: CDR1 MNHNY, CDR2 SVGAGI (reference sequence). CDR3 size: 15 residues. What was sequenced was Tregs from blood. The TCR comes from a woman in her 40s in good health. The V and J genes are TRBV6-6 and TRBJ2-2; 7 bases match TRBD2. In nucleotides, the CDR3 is TGTGCCAGCACCCCTGCGGGGGTGAACACCGGGGAGCTGTTTTTT. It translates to CASTPAGVNTGELFF.